The clone carrying this T cell receptor (beta chain) turned up a few times. Antigen unknown. The sample originates from a study of OX40 agonist ivuxolimab in advanced cancers. Looking at the study overall: Dose-escalation subjects each had hepatocellular carcinoma, melanoma, renal cell or head and neck cancer.

Libraries were prepared by immunoSEQ multiplex PCR; TCRdb keeps only in-frame clonotypes and omits some of them. The profile shows tens of thousands of clones, 84% of them singletons. Germline lookup yields CDR1 SEHNR and CDR2 FQNEAQ (reference sequence). V was pared by 8 bases and J by 7 bases, with 18 bases between. This CDR3 contains 14 residues. Findings of the study overall: Dosing at 0.1 to 3.0 mg/kg was accompanied by clonal expansion of CD4+ and CD8+ blood T cells by week 6. Average numbers of expanded clones were greater in CD8+ T cells than in CD4+.

The rearrangement uses TRBV7-9 and TRBJ2-1; D may be TRBD1 or TRBD2 (5 bases each). The sample was CD4+ or CD8+ T cells sorted from blood, taken in a trial of the OX40 agonist ivuxolimab. This TCR was recovered from an adult with an advanced solid tumor such as melanoma, head and neck, liver or kidney cancer. DNA of the CDR3: TGTGCCAGCTTAAGACAGATCGGGGCGAATGAGCAGTTCTTC. Protein product: CASLRQIGANEQFF.